The T cell receptor beta chain described here comes from a study of blood T cell repertoires in COVID-19. Study as a whole: Sites in the United States, Italy and Spain provided acute and convalescent COVID-19 samples. From T cells, B-cell-depleted T cells, or PBMCs came the material, which was cDNA or gDNA.

V gave up 2 bases and J gave up 7 bases, with 9 bases separating them. This CDR3 region has 13 residues. Per the germline V gene, CDR1 is SGHAT and CDR2 is FQNNGV. Original handling: Counts of nucleated cells, estimated from reference gene primer amplification, were obtained. Measured with immunoSEQ multiplex PCR; TCRdb has only the in-frame clones, and not every one. V, J and clone size were drawn from that table, and D and trimming were deduced from the DNA. The top ten clones hold under 7.5% of a sample with about 320,000 clones, roughly nine tenths of them seen once. This clonotype was sampled from a man in his late teens or twenties who had recovered from COVID-19. Sequencing was done on a sample of peripheral blood. This chain connects TRBV11-2 to TRBJ1-5, with D unresolved. The CDR3 DNA is TGTGCCAGCAGCTTAACAGATGAACAGCCCCAGCATTTT. This codes for CASSLTDEQPQHF.